This T cell receptor (beta chain) was recorded in a study of cytomegalovirus exposure and HLA in healthy donors. On this clone: This CDR3 is also generated by other DNA sequences in the sample.

The study ran its PCR with 60 Vbeta and 13 Jbeta primers. Clones were sequenced by immunoSEQ multiplex PCR, and TCRdb holds only the in-frame ones, with some missing. The sample has more than 110,000 clones, about 70% seen once. Germline trimming cut 6 bases from V and 1 base from J; bases unmatched to any gene: 3. Germline V gene sequence: CDR1 SEHNR, CDR2 FQNEAQ (reference sequence). CDR3 length: 14 amino acids. The chain is built from TRBV7-9 and TRBJ1-3; 7 bases match TRBD1. Specimen: PBMCs. The source is a man aged 18 to 29 in good health and CMV-seronegative. CDR3 protein: CASSRQGSGNTIYF. The CDR3 coding sequence is TGTGCCAGCAGTCGACAGGGATCTGGAAACACCATATATTTT.